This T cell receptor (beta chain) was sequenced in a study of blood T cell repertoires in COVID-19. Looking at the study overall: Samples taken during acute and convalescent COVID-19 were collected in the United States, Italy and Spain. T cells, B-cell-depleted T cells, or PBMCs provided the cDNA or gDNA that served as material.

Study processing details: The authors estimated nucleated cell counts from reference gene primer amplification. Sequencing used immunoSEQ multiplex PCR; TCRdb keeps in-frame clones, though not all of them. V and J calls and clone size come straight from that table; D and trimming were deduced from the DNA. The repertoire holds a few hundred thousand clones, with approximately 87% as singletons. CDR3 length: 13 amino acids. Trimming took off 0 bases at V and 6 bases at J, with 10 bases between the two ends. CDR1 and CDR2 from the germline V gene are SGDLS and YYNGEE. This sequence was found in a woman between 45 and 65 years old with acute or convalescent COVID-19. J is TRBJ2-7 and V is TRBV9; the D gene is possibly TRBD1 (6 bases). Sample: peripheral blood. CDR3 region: CASSVGQGREQYF. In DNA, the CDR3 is TGTGCCAGCAGCGTAGGGCAGGGGCGCGAGCAGTACTTC.